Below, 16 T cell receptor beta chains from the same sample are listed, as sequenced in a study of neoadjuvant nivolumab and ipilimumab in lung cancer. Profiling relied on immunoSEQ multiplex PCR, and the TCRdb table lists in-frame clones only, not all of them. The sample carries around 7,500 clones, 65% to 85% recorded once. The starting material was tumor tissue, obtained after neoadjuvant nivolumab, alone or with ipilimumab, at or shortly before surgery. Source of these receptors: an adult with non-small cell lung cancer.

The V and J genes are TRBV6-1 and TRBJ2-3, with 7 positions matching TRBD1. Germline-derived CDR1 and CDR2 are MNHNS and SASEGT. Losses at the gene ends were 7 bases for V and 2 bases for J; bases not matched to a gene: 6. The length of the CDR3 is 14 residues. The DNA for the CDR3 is TGTGCCAGCATTACCGGACAGGCCACAGATACGCAGTATTTT. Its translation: CASITGQATDTQYF.

CDR3 nucleotides: TGTGCCAGCAGCCCCCGGACTAGCGATTCGGGGCAGTACTTC. Protein: CASSPRTSDSGQYF. The rearrangement joins TRBV7-8 to TRBJ2-7, with 9 bases lining up with TRBD2. The V segment lost 5 bases and the J segment 9 bases; nucleotides outside the gene matches: 11. The CDR3 contains 14 residues. CDR1 is SGHVS, CDR2 FQNEAQ, per germline.

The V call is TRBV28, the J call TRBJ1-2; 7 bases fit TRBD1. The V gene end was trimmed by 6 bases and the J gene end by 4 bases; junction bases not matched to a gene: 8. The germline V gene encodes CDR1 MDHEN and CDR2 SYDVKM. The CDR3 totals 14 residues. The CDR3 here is CASSSGQFIYGYTF. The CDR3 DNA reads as TGTGCCAGCAGCTCGGGACAGTTCATCTATGGCTACACCTTC.

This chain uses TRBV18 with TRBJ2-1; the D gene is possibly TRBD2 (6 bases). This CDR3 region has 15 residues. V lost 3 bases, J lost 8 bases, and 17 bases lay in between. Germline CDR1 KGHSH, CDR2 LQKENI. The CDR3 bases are TGTGCCAGCTCACCTAGCGGTCCCCAAGGTGATGAGCAGTTCTTC. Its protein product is CASSPSGPQGDEQFF. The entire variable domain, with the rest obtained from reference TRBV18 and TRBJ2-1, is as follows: NAGVMQNPRHLVRRRGQEARLRCSPMKGHSHVYWYRQLPEEGLKFMVYLQKENIIDESGMPKERFSAEFPKEGPSILRIQQVVRGDSAAYFCASSPSGPQGDEQFFGPGTRLTVL.

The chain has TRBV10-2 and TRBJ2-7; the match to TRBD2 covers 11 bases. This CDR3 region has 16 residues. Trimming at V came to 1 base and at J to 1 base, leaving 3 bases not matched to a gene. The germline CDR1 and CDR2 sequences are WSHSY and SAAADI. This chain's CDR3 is CASSELLAGESYEQYF. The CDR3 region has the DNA TGCGCCAGCAGTGAGTTACTAGCGGGAGAGTCCTACGAGCAGTACTTC.

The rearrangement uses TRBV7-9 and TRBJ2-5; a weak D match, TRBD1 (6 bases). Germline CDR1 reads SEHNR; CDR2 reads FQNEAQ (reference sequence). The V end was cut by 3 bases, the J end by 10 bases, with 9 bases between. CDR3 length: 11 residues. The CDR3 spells CASSFQGSQYF. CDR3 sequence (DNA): TGTGCCAGCAGCTTCCAGGGGAGCCAGTACTTC.

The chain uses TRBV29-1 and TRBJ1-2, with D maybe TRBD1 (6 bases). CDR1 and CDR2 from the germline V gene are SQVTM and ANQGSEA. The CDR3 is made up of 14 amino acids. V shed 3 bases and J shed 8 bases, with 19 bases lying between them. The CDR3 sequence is CSVDHREGTGGYTF. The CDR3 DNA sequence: TGCAGCGTTGATCACAGGGAGGGGACGGGAGGCTACACCTTC.

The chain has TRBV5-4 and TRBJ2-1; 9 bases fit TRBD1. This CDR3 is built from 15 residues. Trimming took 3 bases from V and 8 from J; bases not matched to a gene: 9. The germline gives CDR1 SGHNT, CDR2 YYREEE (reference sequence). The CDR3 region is CASSSQGAIWDEQFF. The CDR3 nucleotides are TGTGCCAGCAGCTCACAGGGGGCTATTTGGGATGAGCAGTTCTTC.

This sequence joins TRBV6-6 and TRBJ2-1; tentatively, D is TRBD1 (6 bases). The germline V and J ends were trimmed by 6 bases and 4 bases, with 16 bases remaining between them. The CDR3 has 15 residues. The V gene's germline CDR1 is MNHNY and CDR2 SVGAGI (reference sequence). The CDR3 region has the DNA TGTGCCAGCAGCTATACAGGGAGTAGGTACAATGAGCAGTTCTTC. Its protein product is CASSYTGSRYNEQFF.

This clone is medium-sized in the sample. CDR3 protein: CASSRGGTEAFF. CDR3 nucleotides: TGTGCCAGCAGCAGGGGGGGCACTGAAGCTTTCTTT. The gene calls are TRBV11-2 and TRBJ1-1; D perhaps matches TRBD1 (6 bases). Germline loops: CDR1 SGHAT, CDR2 FQNNGV. Trimming took off 5 bases at V and 4 bases at J, with 8 bases between the two ends. This CDR3 region has 12 residues.

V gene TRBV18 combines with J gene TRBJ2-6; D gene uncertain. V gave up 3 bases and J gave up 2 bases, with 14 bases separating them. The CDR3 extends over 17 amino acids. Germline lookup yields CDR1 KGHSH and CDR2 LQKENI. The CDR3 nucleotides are TGTGCCAGCTCACCTGTGAGAAATCGTGCTGGGGCCAACGTCCTGACTTTC. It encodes CASSPVRNRAGANVLTF.

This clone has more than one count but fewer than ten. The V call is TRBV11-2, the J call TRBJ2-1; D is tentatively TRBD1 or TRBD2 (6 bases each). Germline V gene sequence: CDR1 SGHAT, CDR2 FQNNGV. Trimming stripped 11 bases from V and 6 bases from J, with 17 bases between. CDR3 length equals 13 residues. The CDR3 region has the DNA TGTGCCTCCCAGGAAGGGGGGACCAATGAGCAGTTCTTC. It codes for CASQEGGTNEQFF.

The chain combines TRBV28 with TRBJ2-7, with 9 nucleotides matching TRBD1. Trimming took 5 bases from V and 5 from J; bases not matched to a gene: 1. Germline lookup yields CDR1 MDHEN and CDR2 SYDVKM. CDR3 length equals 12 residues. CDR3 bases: TGTGCCAGCAGTGGGACAGGGAACGAGCAGTACTTC. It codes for CASSGTGNEQYF.

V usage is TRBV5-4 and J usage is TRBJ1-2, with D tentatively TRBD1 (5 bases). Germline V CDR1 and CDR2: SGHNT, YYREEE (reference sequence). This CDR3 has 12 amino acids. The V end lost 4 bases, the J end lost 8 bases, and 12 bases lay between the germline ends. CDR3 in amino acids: CASSQTGAGYTF. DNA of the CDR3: TGTGCCAGCAGCCAAACAGGAGCGGGCTACACCTTC.

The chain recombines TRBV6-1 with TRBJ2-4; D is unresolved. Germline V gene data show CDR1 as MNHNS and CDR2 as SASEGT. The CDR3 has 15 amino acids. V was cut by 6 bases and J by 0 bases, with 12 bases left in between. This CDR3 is CASRPTRLAKNIQYF. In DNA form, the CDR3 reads TGTGCCAGCAGACCGACACGTCTAGCCAAAAACATTCAGTACTTC.

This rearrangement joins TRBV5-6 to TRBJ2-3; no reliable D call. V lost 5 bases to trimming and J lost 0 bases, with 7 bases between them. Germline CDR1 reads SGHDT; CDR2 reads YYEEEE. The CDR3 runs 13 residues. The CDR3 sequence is CASRSRSTDTQYF. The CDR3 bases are TGTGCCAGCAGATCCAGGAGCACAGATACGCAGTATTTT.